Listed here are 25 T cell receptor beta chains from one sample, sequenced in a study of T cell responses to AZD1222 COVID-19 vaccine. Assay: immunoSEQ multiplex PCR; the TCRdb copy retains only in-frame clones and omits some. This sample has about 110,000 clones, with roughly 90% found just once. The sample in question was peripheral blood, obtained on day 0 of AZD1222 vaccination. All receptors derive from an adult in good health.

The rearrangement joins TRBV18 to TRBJ2-2; tentative D call: TRBD1 (6 bases). V lost 4 bases to trimming and J lost 1 base, with 13 bases between them. The CDR3 is made up of 16 amino acids. Germline V lookup: CDR1 KGHSH, CDR2 LQKENI. This CDR3 reads CASSLWDMVNTGELFF. The CDR3 DNA sequence: TGTGCCAGCTCACTCTGGGACATGGTGAACACCGGGGAGCTGTTTTTT.

Written as DNA, the CDR3 is TGTGCCAGCAGCTTATTCAGGGAAGAGACCCAGTACTTC. Its protein product is CASSLFREETQYF. The rearrangement links TRBV7-3 to TRBJ2-5, with D possibly TRBD1 on 5 matching bases. The CDR3 is 13 residues long. V was clipped by 2 bases and J by 3 bases, with 7 bases between them. Looked up from germline, CDR1 is SGHTA and CDR2 is FQGTGA.

The rearrangement joins TRBV18 to TRBJ1-3; 7 positions match TRBD1. The CDR3 extends over 17 amino acids. V was pared by 3 bases and J by 0 bases, with 8 bases of the junction left unmatched. Germline values: CDR1 KGHSH, CDR2 LQKENI. The CDR3, as DNA: TGTGCCAGCTCACCCTTAGGACAGGCACGCTCTGGAAACACCATATATTTT. Amino acids: CASSPLGQARSGNTIYF.

V is TRBV6-5 and J is TRBJ2-7; D unresolved. Germline CDR1 is MNHEY and CDR2 is SVGAGI. The CDR3 sequence is 11 residues long. Trimming took 8 bases from V and 3 from J, leaving 8 bases between them. The CDR3 DNA is TGTGCCAGCCTGACCCACTACGAGCAGTACTTC. Protein: CASLTHYEQYF.

The gene calls are TRBV11-2 and TRBJ2-1; D perhaps matches TRBD2 (5 bases). Deletions cut 5 bases from V and 6 bases from J, with 11 bases between. This CDR3 spans 13 amino acids. The germline V gene has CDR1 SGHAT and CDR2 FQNNGV. The CDR3 DNA reads TGTGCCAGCAGCCCCGGGAATCCCAATGAGCAGTTCTTC. This gives the protein CASSPGNPNEQFF.

The chain employs TRBV28 and TRBJ1-3; a possible D gene is TRBD1 (5 bases). The CDR3 length is 15 residues. The germline V and J ends were trimmed by 2 bases and 6 bases, with 14 bases remaining between them. CDR1 is MDHEN, CDR2 SYDVKM, per germline. CDR3 coding DNA: TGTGCCAGCAGTTTAGGGCAGGGAAGGAAAAACACCATATATTTT. It translates to CASSLGQGRKNTIYF.

This clone was recorded once. The V and J genes are TRBV5-1 and TRBJ2-7; possibly TRBD2 for D (6 bases). CDR3 length: 15 residues. V was trimmed by 4 bases and J by 3 bases, leaving 17 bases between them. From germline, CDR1 is SGHRS and CDR2 YFSETQ. The CDR3 DNA follows: TGCGCCAGCAGCCTGGAGGGGTCCGCTCTCTACGAGCAGTACTTC. This gives the protein CASSLEGSALYEQYF.

This clone was seen only once. The CDR3 region has the DNA TGTGCCAGCAGTTACTCGACAGGTGGCTACACCTTC. This encodes CASSYSTGGYTF. V and J are TRBV12-3 or TRBV12-4 and TRBJ1-2, with D possibly being TRBD1 (6 bases). The germline V and J ends were trimmed by 4 bases and 7 bases, with 10 bases remaining between them. This CDR3 is 12 amino acids long.

The chain uses TRBV7-2 and TRBJ2-7; D gene uncertain. The V and J ends lost 5 bases and 0 bases respectively, with 14 bases between them. This CDR3 spans 15 amino acids. The V gene's germline CDR1 is SGHTA and CDR2 FQGNSA. The CDR3 sequence: CASSLSTRSSYEQYF. In DNA form, the CDR3 reads TGTGCCAGCAGCCTCTCGACCCGCAGCTCCTACGAGCAGTACTTC.

The CDR3 is CASSQPRWSFSYNEQFF. DNA of the CDR3: TGCGCCAGCAGCCAACCGAGGTGGAGCTTCTCCTACAATGAGCAGTTCTTC. The V and J genes are TRBV4-1 and TRBJ2-1; D is undetermined. The CDR3 has 17 amino acids. V was shortened by 2 bases and J by 0 bases, with 14 bases between the two germline ends. Germline V gene lookup returns CDR1 MGHRA and CDR2 YSYEKL.

The chain is built from TRBV24-1 and TRBJ2-1; perhaps D is TRBD1 or TRBD2 (5 bases each). Looked up from germline, CDR1 is KGHDR and CDR2 is SFDVKD. The V end lost 5 bases, the J end lost 7 bases, and 8 bases lay between the germline ends. The CDR3 is made up of 12 amino acids. The DNA for the CDR3 is TGTGCCACCAGTGGGGGGTTGAATGAGCAGTTCTTC. Translating gives CATSGGLNEQFF.

This clone was detected only once. This sequence joins TRBV12-3 or TRBV12-4 and TRBJ1-2; possible D gene TRBD1, 5 bases. The V end was cut by 2 bases, the J end by 8 bases, with 12 bases between. This CDR3 has 13 residues. The CDR3 region has the DNA TGTGCCAGCAGTTTAACGGCAGGGCAAGGCTACACCTTC. Residues: CASSLTAGQGYTF.

V usage is TRBV6-5 and J usage is TRBJ1-1, with D tentatively TRBD1 (6 bases). CDR3 length equals 14 residues. Germline lookup yields CDR1 MNHEY and CDR2 SVGAGI. Trimming removed 5 bases at V and 2 bases at J, with 12 bases between. The CDR3 DNA reads TGTGCCAGCAGTCGGGCAGGGGTAAACACTGAAGCTTTCTTT. Protein sequence: CASSRAGVNTEAFF.

The chain employs TRBV2 and TRBJ1-1; 9 bases line up with TRBD1. This CDR3 comprises 15 residues. Germline V CDR1 and CDR2: SNHLY, FYNNEI. V shed 6 bases and J 3 bases; nucleotides not matched to a gene: 8. The CDR3 reads CASRRDRASDTEAFF. In nucleotides, the CDR3 is TGTGCCAGCAGGCGGGACAGGGCTTCGGACACTGAAGCTTTCTTT.

The chain joins TRBV6-1 to TRBJ1-1; no clear D gene. The CDR3 sequence is 14 residues long. Germline CDR1 reads MNHNS; CDR2 reads SASEGT. The V end lost 0 bases, the J end lost 3 bases, and 8 bases lay between the germline ends. The CDR3 DNA is TGTGCCAGCAGTGAAGCAAGCGATTACACTGAAGCTTTCTTT. Its protein product is CASSEASDYTEAFF.

The chain links TRBV5-1 to TRBJ1-1, with TRBD1 matching 9 bases. From germline, CDR1 is SGHRS and CDR2 YFSETQ. Trimming removed 2 bases from V and 7 bases from J; junction bases left unmatched: 6. The CDR3 length is 14 residues. CDR3 loop: CASSFRDRVIEAFF. In DNA, the CDR3 is TGCGCCAGCAGCTTCCGGGACAGGGTTATTGAAGCTTTCTTT.

The genes are TRBV2 and TRBJ1-2; D not certain. Trimming shortened V by 6 bases and J by 4 bases, and 15 bases separated the two germline ends. The CDR3 covers 14 residues. Germline V lookup: CDR1 SNHLY, CDR2 FYNNEI. The DNA for the CDR3 is TGTGCCAGCAGCCTCCAAGATTTCGGCTATGGCTACACCTTC. Amino acid sequence: CASSLQDFGYGYTF.

This clone has just one count. This chain joins TRBV27 and TRBJ1-4; D remains unclear. Germline CDR1 MNHEY, CDR2 SMNVEV (reference sequence). The ends were cut back, 4 bases at V and 0 bases at J, with 18 bases in the middle. The CDR3 is 18 amino acids. The CDR3 loop is CASSSLGGTVATNEKLFF. DNA for the CDR3: TGTGCCAGCAGTTCCTTAGGTGGAACGGTCGCAACTAATGAAAAACTGTTTTTT.

This rearrangement joins TRBV6-5 to TRBJ2-5; D is possibly TRBD2 (6 bases). This CDR3 is 14 amino acids long. Germline loops: CDR1 MNHEY, CDR2 SVGAGI. Deletions cut 6 bases from V and 1 base from J, with 12 bases between. The CDR3 protein is CASSLGLGQETQYF. For the CDR3, the DNA is TGTGCCAGCAGCCTGGGACTGGGCCAAGAGACCCAGTACTTC.

The genes are TRBV10-3 and TRBJ1-5; no clear D gene. The germline CDR1 and CDR2 sequences are ENHRY and SYGVKD. V shed 3 bases and J shed 0 bases, with 9 bases lying between them. The CDR3 is made up of 15 amino acids. The CDR3, as DNA: TGTGCCATCAGTGAACAGCTATATAGCAATCAGCCCCAGCATTTT. Its translation: CAISEQLYSNQPQHF.

This clone has a single count. The chain links TRBV9 to TRBJ1-2; D unresolved. Germline CDR1 SGDLS, CDR2 YYNGEE. The CDR3 is 13 amino acids. Deletions cut 4 bases from V and 5 bases from J, with 12 bases between. The chain's CDR3 is CASSPGEEYGYTF. CDR3 nucleotide sequence: TGTGCCAGCAGCCCTGGGGAGGAATATGGCTACACCTTC.

The chain is built from TRBV5-5 and TRBJ1-6, with D hard to call. The CDR3 has 13 residues. Germline CDR1 reads SGHKS; CDR2 reads YYEKEE (reference sequence). With 1 base removed from V and 6 bases from J, the gap between germline ends came to 5 bases. The CDR3: CASSLTGNSPLHF. CDR3 in DNA: TGTGCCAGCAGCTTGACGGGTAATTCACCCCTCCACTTT.

This clone showed up just a few times. The chain carries TRBV7-3 and TRBJ2-1; 16 bases map to TRBD2. CDR1 SGHTA and CDR2 FQGTGA come from the germline V gene. J gave up 8 bases and V 5 bases, and 12 bases lay outside the gene matches. The CDR3 is 18 amino acids. The CDR3 nucleotides are TGTGCCAGCAGCCCGACGAGGCCGGGACTAGCGGGAGGGGATGAGCAGTTCTTC. Its protein product is CASSPTRPGLAGGDEQFF.

The V and J genes are TRBV6-5 and TRBJ2-2; D call uncertain. This CDR3 comprises 13 residues. The germline CDR1 and CDR2 sequences are MNHEY and SVGAGI. The V end lost 7 bases, the J end lost 2 bases, and 8 bases lay between the germline ends. The CDR3 DNA is TGTGCCAGCACCTACTCAAACACCGGGGAGCTGTTTTTT. Its protein product is CASTYSNTGELFF.

The chain couples TRBV7-3 to TRBJ2-3, with a possible D match to TRBD1 (6 bases). Germline CDR1 and CDR2: SGHTA and FQGTGA. V gave up 5 bases and J gave up 4 bases, with 10 bases separating them. The CDR3 length is 13 residues. CDR3 nucleotide sequence: TGTGCCAGCAGCCCTACAGGGTCAGATACGCAGTATTTT. It encodes CASSPTGSDTQYF.